The 9 T cell receptor beta chains reported below all come from one sample, sequenced in a study of Graves' ophthalmopathy and Graves' hyperthyroidism. RNA transcripts provided the template for amplifying TCR beta CDR3 regions. First-round RT-PCR relied on HTBI primers, and a second-round multiplex PCR came next. Each CDR3 protein is one row after TCRdb ran MiXCR on the multiplex PCR reads. The sample yields 450,000 or so distinct CDR3 sequences, around an eighth seen once. Sequenced input: blood. Receptors were obtained from a woman aged 25-40 years with Graves' ophthalmopathy.

In its sample, this clonotype was seen many times. This chain links TRBV10-3 with TRBJ2-5; maybe TRBD1 (6 bases). The germline V gene has CDR1 ENHRY and CDR2 SYGVKD. Trimming cost V 2 bases and J 5 bases, with 18 bases left between them. The CDR3 length is 16 residues. CDR3 amino acids: CAISEVNRVGGETQYF. In nucleotides, the CDR3 is TGTGCCATCAGTGAGGTTAACAGGGTTGGCGGCGAGACCCAGTACTTC.

This clonotype has a count of ten or more. This chain uses TRBV5-6 with TRBJ2-7, with D possibly being TRBD1 or TRBD2 (5 bases each). CDR1 and CDR2 (germline): SGHDT, YYEEEE. V was trimmed by 4 bases and J by 0 bases, leaving 14 bases between them. The CDR3 is made up of 15 amino acids. The DNA of the CDR3 is TGTGCCAGCAGCAGGGGACGGAGGAGCTCCTACGAGCAGTACTTC. Protein sequence: CASSRGRRSSYEQYF.

On this clonotype: A much bigger clone sits one base away, suggesting this may be a read error. The V gene is TRBV2, the J gene TRBJ1-2; a weak D match, TRBD1 (5 bases). This CDR3 has 14 amino acids. Looked up from germline, CDR1 is SNHLY and CDR2 is FYNNEI. Written as DNA, the CDR3 is TGTACCAGCAGTGAAGGATACAGGAACTATGGCTACACCTTC. It specifies CTSSEGYRNYGYTF.

This clonotype was picked up many times. This chain joins TRBV20-1 and TRBJ2-7; 7 bases fit TRBD2. V was clipped by 3 bases and J by 1 base; unmatched bases: 12. The CDR3 length is 16 residues. In germline, CDR1 is DFQATT, CDR2 SNEGSKA (reference sequence). CDR3 sequence: CSASSGGIAGSYEQYF. The CDR3 DNA reads as TGCAGTGCTAGTTCGGGGGGAATCGCCGGTTCCTACGAGCAGTACTTC.

J is TRBJ2-6 and V is TRBV5-1; tentatively, D is TRBD2 (5 bases). The CDR3 spans 15 residues. Between the trimmed V and J ends, which lost 0 bases and 2 bases, there was a span of 6 bases. Germline CDR1 and CDR2: SGHRS and YFSETQ. CDR3: CASSLDGAGANVLTF. The CDR3 DNA is TGCGCCAGCAGCTTGGACGGGGCTGGGGCCAACGTCCTGACTTTC.

Ten or more counts support this clonotype. This chain joins TRBV11-1 and TRBJ2-7, with 12 positions matching TRBD1. The trim removed 5 bases at V and 7 bases at J, leaving 12 bases unmatched. The CDR3 sequence is 16 residues long. CDR1 SGHAT and CDR2 FQDESV come from the germline V gene (reference sequence). CDR3 DNA: TGTGCCAGCAGCGACATACCGGGACAGGGGGCAAGGGAGCAGTACTTC. It encodes CASSDIPGQGAREQYF. Looking up the rest from reference TRBV11-1 and TRBJ2-7 gives the full variable domain: EAEVAQSPRYKITEKSQAVAFWCDPISGHATLYWYRQILGQGPELLVQFQDESVVDDSQLPKDRFSAERLKGVDSTLKIQPAELGDSAMYLCASSDIPGQGAREQYFGPGTRLTVT.

The genes are TRBV4-2 and TRBJ2-2; the match to TRBD2 covers 8 bases. The CDR3 runs to 15 residues. V lost 3 bases and J lost 6; bases outside the gene matches: 6. CDR1 and CDR2 from the germline V gene are LGHNA and YNFKEQ. CDR3 sequence: CASSQSGSWAGELFF. The DNA for the CDR3 is TGTGCCAGCAGCCAGAGCGGGAGCTGGGCCGGGGAGCTGTTTTTT.

A remark on this clonotype: One base away lies a much larger clone, so this may be a sequencing read error. The chain employs TRBV6-1 and TRBJ1-5; D is ambiguous. The germline CDR1 and CDR2 sequences are MNHNS and SASEGT. This CDR3 spans 17 amino acids. The chain's CDR3 is CASSEFTARYSNRPQHF. The CDR3 region has the DNA TGTGCCAGCAGTGAATTTACGGCAAGATATAGCAATCGGCCCCAGCATTTT.

This clonotype was counted many times. Given the absence of the conserved phenylalanine or tryptophan at the CDR3 end, a read error is likely. The chain couples TRBV6-1 to TRBJ2-2, with 10 bases identical to TRBD1. The V gene's germline CDR1 is MNHNS and CDR2 SASEGT. The CDR3 has 13 amino acids. V shed 8 bases and J 3 bases; nucleotides not matched to a gene: 0. The CDR3 DNA reads as TGTGCCAGCGGGACAGGGGACACCGGGGAGCTGTTTCTT. Translation: CASGTGDTGELFL.